The clone carrying this T cell receptor (beta chain) was detected once. Its antigen is as yet unknown. The CDR3 consists of 13 residues. Between the trimmed V and J ends, which lost 2 bases and 5 bases, there was a span of 6 bases. Germline V gene data show CDR1 as MNHNS and CDR2 as SASEGT. The entry originates in a study of shared clonotypes between healthy human individuals. Whole-study results and caveats: A reduction in generation probabilities was seen for non-shared clonotypes relative to those shared by all four donors. Naive subsets generally had larger estimated richness than memory subsets. A handful of donors shared approximately 5% of their naive CD4 clonotypes.

TCRdb keeps only in-frame clones here, not all; method: immunoSEQ multiplex PCR. Of 2.5 million or so clones listed, approximately 94% were seen once; the top ten hold 0.14%. Donors included only healthy HIV-negative adults lacking recent acute infections or vaccinations. This sequence originates from a man between 18 and 35 years old in good health. The sample was naive CD4+ T cells sorted from blood. Subset denoted: CD45RA+ positively selected. The chain combines TRBV6-1 with TRBJ2-2; D uncertain. The CDR3 region is CASSEYLTGELFF. The CDR3 region has the DNA TGTGCCAGCAGTGAATACCTAACCGGGGAGCTGTTTTTT.